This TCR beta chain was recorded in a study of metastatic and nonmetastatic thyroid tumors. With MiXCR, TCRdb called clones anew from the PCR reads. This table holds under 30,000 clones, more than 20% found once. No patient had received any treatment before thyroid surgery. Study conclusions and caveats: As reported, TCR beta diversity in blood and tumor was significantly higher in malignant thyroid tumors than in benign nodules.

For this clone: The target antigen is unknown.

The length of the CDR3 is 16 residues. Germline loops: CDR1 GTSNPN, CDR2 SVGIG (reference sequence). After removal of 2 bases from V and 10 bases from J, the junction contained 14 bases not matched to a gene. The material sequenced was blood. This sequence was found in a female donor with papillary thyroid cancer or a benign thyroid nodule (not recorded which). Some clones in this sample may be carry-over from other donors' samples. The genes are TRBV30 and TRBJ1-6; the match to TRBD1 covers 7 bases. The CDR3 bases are TGTGCCTGGAGTACACCAAAGGGACAGTCCCGGTCACCCCTCCACTTT. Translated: CAWSTPKGQSRSPLHF. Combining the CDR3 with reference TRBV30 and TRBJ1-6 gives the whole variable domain SQTIHQWPATLVQPVGSPLSLECTVEGTSNPNLYWYRQAAGRGLQLLFYSVGIGQISSEVPQNLSASRPQDRQFILSSKKLLLSDSGFYLCAWSTPKGQSRSPLHFGNGTRLTVT.